This entry concerns a single T cell receptor beta chain. Its antigen is as yet unknown. The data derive from a study of cytomegalovirus exposure and HLA in healthy donors. The study, taken as a whole, reports: Most TCRs appeared rarely, but some public TCRs recurred in many donors. CMV serostatus was the sole immune exposure data available. TCR association rates varied by HLA locus in a later analysis, with DRB1 highest and HLA-C lowest.

The primer mix had 60 Vbeta and 13 Jbeta primers. Sequencing used immunoSEQ multiplex PCR; TCRdb keeps in-frame clones, though not all of them. The sample holds about 150,000 clones, 65% to 90% seen once. Germline CDR1 MNHEY, CDR2 SMNVEV (reference sequence). With V trimmed by 5 bases and J by 2 bases, 5 bases remained unmatched. The CDR3 has 15 amino acids. V usage is TRBV27 and J usage is TRBJ1-3; 8 nucleotides match TRBD1. The receptor comes from a woman younger than 35 in good health and CMV-seronegative. Sequencing was performed on PBMCs. The DNA of the CDR3 is TGTGCCAGCAGTATGAGGACAGGGACTGGAAACACCATATATTTT. Translated, it gives CASSMRTGTGNTIYF.